These 24 T cell receptor beta chains originate from one sample sequenced in a study of cytomegalovirus exposure and HLA in healthy donors. Primers for the PCR totalled 60 Vbeta and 13 Jbeta. Libraries were prepared by immunoSEQ multiplex PCR; TCRdb keeps only in-frame clonotypes and omits some of them. The sample carries roughly 150,000 clones, about four fifths recorded once. The sample comprised PBMCs. The receptors stem from a male donor in good health and CMV-seropositive.

V and J are TRBV6-5 and TRBJ1-6; D possibly corresponds to TRBD1 (6 bases). With 0 bases removed from V and 13 bases from J, the gap between germline ends came to 13 bases. The CDR3 loop spans 14 amino acids. CDR1 and CDR2 (germline): MNHEY, SVGAGI. The CDR3 DNA reads as TGTGCCAGCAGTTACTCGAGGACCCAGGGGCCCCTCCACTTT. It is translated as CASSYSRTQGPLHF.

In this sample, this clone turned up a few times. The rearrangement joins TRBV28 to TRBJ1-4, with no clear D. The V gene's germline CDR1 is MDHEN and CDR2 SYDVKM. V gave up 6 bases and J gave up 5 bases, with 16 bases separating them. The CDR3 sequence is 15 residues long. CDR3 sequence reads: CASSSRKAMNEKLFF. DNA for the CDR3: TGTGCCAGCAGCTCGCGGAAGGCCATGAATGAAAAACTGTTTTTT.

This chain uses TRBV6-6 with TRBJ2-7; D call uncertain. The CDR3 runs 13 residues. The germline V gene encodes CDR1 MNHNY and CDR2 SVGAGI (reference sequence). The V and J ends lost 5 bases and 1 base respectively, with 9 bases between them. CDR3 nucleotides: TGTGCCAGCAGTCACGAGGTATCCTACGAGCAGTACTTC. Protein sequence: CASSHEVSYEQYF.

V gene TRBV4-3 combines with J gene TRBJ1-5; a possible D gene is TRBD1 (5 bases). CDR1 LGHNA and CDR2 YSLEER come from the germline V gene. Trimming removed 3 bases from V and 2 bases from J, with 14 bases in between. The CDR3 spans 16 residues. The CDR3 region is CASSHPTGLGNQPQHF. CDR3 DNA: TGCGCCAGCAGCCACCCCACGGGACTTGGCAATCAGCCCCAGCATTTT.

This chain links TRBV5-4 with TRBJ2-6, with D possibly TRBD2 on 5 matching bases. The CDR3 runs to 16 residues. The ends were cut back, 5 bases at V and 1 base at J, with 13 bases in the middle. Germline CDR1 SGHNT, CDR2 YYREEE (reference sequence). The CDR3 sequence is CASRSGLGSGANVLTF. DNA of the CDR3: TGTGCCAGCAGATCGGGGTTAGGTTCTGGGGCCAACGTCCTGACTTTC.

The rearrangement uses TRBV5-1 and TRBJ2-3; 13 bases align to TRBD2. V lost 3 bases and J lost 2; bases outside the gene matches: 3. The germline CDR1 and CDR2 sequences are SGHRS and YFSETQ. This CDR3 has 16 amino acids. The CDR3 is CASSWGTSGDTDTQYF. The CDR3 nucleotides read TGCGCCAGCAGCTGGGGGACTAGCGGGGACACAGATACGCAGTATTTT.

The rearrangement links TRBV27 to TRBJ2-1; 7 bases fit TRBD2. The CDR3 totals 15 residues. The V gene end was trimmed by 3 bases and the J gene end by 10 bases; junction bases not matched to a gene: 12. Germline V gene sequence: CDR1 MNHEY, CDR2 SMNVEV (reference sequence). CDR3 DNA: TGTGCCAGCAGTTTCCTCAAGGCCGGGGGGAAGGAGCAGTTCTTC. It is translated as CASSFLKAGGKEQFF.

Comments on this clone: One end of the junction fails to match germline, which may point to a read error. The chain employs TRBV5-6 and TRBJ2-4, with 7 bases identical to TRBD1. The V gene's germline CDR1 is SGHDT and CDR2 YYEEEE. CDR3 length equals 13 residues. CDR3 sequence: CASSHRGKNSQYF. The DNA of the CDR3 is TGTGCCAGCAGCCACAGGGGAAAAAACAGTCAGTACTTC.

This rearrangement joins TRBV25-1 to TRBJ1-6, with 7 bases aligning to TRBD1. Germline V gives CDR1 MGHDK, CDR2 SYGVNS. J lost 5 bases, V lost 2 bases, and 6 bases had no gene match. CDR3 length equals 16 residues. CDR3 loop: CASSEQGQSNNSPLHF. DNA for the CDR3: TGTGCCAGCAGTGAACAGGGACAGAGCAATAATTCACCCCTCCACTTT.

The chain is built from TRBV13 and TRBJ1-6; possible D gene TRBD1, 6 bases. The CDR3 is made up of 15 amino acids. The ends were cut back, 5 bases at V and 7 bases at J, with 15 bases in the middle. Germline CDR1 and CDR2: PRHDT and FYEKMQ (reference sequence). The CDR3, as DNA: TGTGCCAGCAGCACTCGGACAGAGGGGAATTCACCCCTCCACTTT. Encoded protein: CASSTRTEGNSPLHF.

The V and J genes are TRBV9 and TRBJ2-7; possibly TRBD2 for D (7 bases). The CDR3 has 16 residues. Trimming stripped 4 bases from V and 3 bases from J, with 20 bases between. Germline loops: CDR1 SGDLS, CDR2 YYNGEE. The CDR3 sequence is CASSPVGGGAIYEQYF. The CDR3 nucleotides are TGTGCCAGCAGCCCAGTGGGTGGGGGGGCGATCTACGAGCAGTACTTC.

The CDR3 is CAISTGTGGSPLHF. DNA of the CDR3: TGTGCCATCAGTACCGGGACAGGAGGCTCACCCCTCCACTTT. The J gene is TRBJ1-6, the V gene TRBV10-3, with 8 bases aligning to TRBD1. Germline CDR1 ENHRY, CDR2 SYGVKD. The CDR3 totals 14 residues. V gave up 5 bases and J gave up 10 bases; unmatched junction bases: 7.

This chain joins TRBV28 and TRBJ2-5; 8 positions agree with TRBD2. CDR1 is MDHEN and CDR2 is SYDVKM in the germline V gene. The CDR3 is made up of 16 amino acids. V lost 1 base, J lost 5 bases, and 9 bases stayed unmatched. CDR3 nucleotides: TGTGCCAGCAGTTTATCCCTTGGACTAGCTTATGAGACCCAGTACTTC. This translates into CASSLSLGLAYETQYF.

The chain links TRBV5-4 to TRBJ1-4; weak D call: TRBD1 (5 bases). The CDR3 totals 16 residues. Germline V gene data show CDR1 as SGHNT and CDR2 as YYREEE (reference sequence). The V end was cut by 4 bases, the J end by 2 bases, with 15 bases between. The CDR3 here is CASSQWGVTTNEKLFF. DNA for the CDR3: TGTGCCAGCAGCCAGTGGGGGGTGACGACTAATGAAAAACTGTTTTTT. Full variable domain (outside the CDR3, taken from reference TRBV5-4 and TRBJ1-4): ETGVTQSPTHLIKTRGQQVTLRCSSQSGHNTVSWYQQALGQGPQFIFQYYREEENGRGNFPPRFSGLQFPNYSSELNVNALELDDSALYLCASSQWGVTTNEKLFFGSGTQLSVL.

The chain recombines TRBV13 with TRBJ2-2; a weak D match, TRBD2 (5 bases). Trimming pared 5 bases from V and 6 bases from J, leaving 16 bases between. Germline values: CDR1 PRHDT, CDR2 FYEKMQ (reference sequence). This CDR3 has 15 residues. For the CDR3, the DNA is TGTGCCAGCAGCCCGGACTCCCATAATGCCGGGGAGCTGTTTTTT. It translates to CASSPDSHNAGELFF.

The V gene is TRBV4-3, the J gene TRBJ1-6; TRBD1 might be the D (6 bases). Germline loops: CDR1 LGHNA, CDR2 YSLEER. CDR3 length: 14 amino acids. The V and J ends lost 2 bases and 8 bases respectively, with 10 bases between them. CDR3 loop: CASSQTDSYSPLHF. The CDR3 DNA reads as TGCGCCAGCAGCCAAACGGACAGTTATTCACCCCTCCACTTT.

The chain carries TRBV11-3 and TRBJ2-1, with 8 bases fitting TRBD2. Germline values: CDR1 SGHNT, CDR2 YENEEA. The J segment lost 8 bases and the V segment lost 1 base, leaving 7 bases of the junction unmatched. CDR3 length: 15 residues. The CDR3 nucleotides are TGTGCCAGCAGCTTAGGAGCGGGAGTTCCCGATGAGCAGTTCTTC. It specifies CASSLGAGVPDEQFF.

The chain couples TRBV28 to TRBJ1-2; D ambiguous. The CDR3 is 14 residues long. Trimming removed 7 bases at V and 5 bases at J, with 17 bases between. Germline V gives CDR1 MDHEN, CDR2 SYDVKM. CDR3 nucleotides: TGTGCCAGCATCCCCGGGAGCCTGGGATATGGCTACACCTTC. It specifies CASIPGSLGYGYTF.

DNA for the CDR3: TGTGCCAGCAGCTTAGTTAGCGGGAGTAATGAGCAGTTCTTC. This translates into CASSLVSGSNEQFF. The V call is TRBV9, the J call TRBJ2-1, with 9 bases that match TRBD2. Trimming cost V 4 bases and J 7 bases; bases outside gene matches: 6. CDR3 length: 14 residues. Germline values: CDR1 SGDLS, CDR2 YYNGEE.

The chain employs TRBV6-6 and TRBJ1-1; TRBD1 matches 8 bases. With V trimmed by 5 bases and J by 3 bases, 5 bases remained unmatched. The CDR3 runs to 14 residues. CDR1 and CDR2 (germline): MNHNY, SVGAGI (reference sequence). In DNA, the CDR3 is TGTGCCAGCAGTCAGGACAGGGATTACACTGAAGCTTTCTTT. Its protein is CASSQDRDYTEAFF.

V usage is TRBV7-2 and J usage is TRBJ1-2, with 8 bases lining up with TRBD1. Germline V CDR1 and CDR2: SGHTA, FQGNSA. Trimming removed 2 bases from V and 2 bases from J; junction bases left unmatched: 10. There are 17 residues in the CDR3. The CDR3 is CASSLKVRAGGNYGYTF. The CDR3 nucleotides are TGTGCCAGCAGCTTAAAGGTTCGGGCAGGGGGCAACTATGGCTACACCTTC.

V and J are TRBV5-1 and TRBJ1-4, with D possibly TRBD1 on 6 matching bases. There are 15 residues in the CDR3. Germline CDR1 and CDR2: SGHRS and YFSETQ. V shed 4 bases and J shed 8 bases, with 18 bases lying between them. The CDR3 coding sequence is TGCGCCAGCAGCCCCCGCAGGGGACTAAGCGAAAAACTGTTTTTT. Its protein product is CASSPRRGLSEKLFF.

The count of this clone is one. The chain's CDR3 is CASSLAGASSGNTIYF. The DNA of the CDR3 is TGCGCCAGCAGCTTGGCAGGCGCAAGCTCTGGAAACACCATATATTTT. The chain employs TRBV5-1 and TRBJ1-3; D is undetermined. There are 16 residues in the CDR3. Trimming took 0 bases from V and 0 from J, leaving 10 bases between them. The germline CDR1 and CDR2 sequences are SGHRS and YFSETQ. Together with reference TRBV5-1 and TRBJ1-3, the CDR3 gives the full variable domain: KAGVTQTPRYLIKTRGQQVTLSCSPISGHRSVSWYQQTPGQGLQFLFEYFSETQRNKGNFPGRFSGRQFSNSRSEMNVSTLELGDSALYLCASSLAGASSGNTIYFGEGSWLTVV.

V and J are TRBV6-5 and TRBJ1-5; 10 bases fit TRBD1. The CDR3 has 14 amino acids. The germline CDR1 and CDR2 sequences are MNHEY and SVGAGI. V shed 3 bases and J 6 bases; nucleotides not matched to a gene: 2. The DNA for the CDR3 is TGTGCCAGCAGTTATCGGGACAGGGGTCAGCCCCAGCATTTT. Its protein is CASSYRDRGQPQHF.